The next 32 T cell receptor beta chains were all read from a single sample in a study of cytomegalovirus exposure and HLA in healthy donors. This PCR relied on a set of 60 Vbeta primers and 13 Jbeta primers. Some clones are missing from TCRdb's copy, which holds only in-frame ones; the method was immunoSEQ multiplex PCR. The data hold 100,000 to 150,000 clones, with approximately 78% observed a single time. Sequenced material: PBMCs. The receptors come from a man between 25 and 39 years old in good health and CMV-seropositive.

V usage is TRBV27 and J usage is TRBJ2-7; TRBD2 is a possible D gene (6 bases). The CDR3 contains 14 residues. Per germline, CDR1 MNHEY and CDR2 SMNVEV (reference sequence). Trimming left V 3 bases short and J 4 bases short, with 13 bases between. CDR3 region: CASSFSGGTYEQYF. CDR3 DNA sequence: TGTGCCAGCAGTTTCTCGGGCGGGACTTACGAGCAGTACTTC.

The chain couples TRBV11-2 to TRBJ2-2, with a tentative D call TRBD2 (6 bases). The V end lost 0 bases, the J end lost 6 bases, and 8 bases lay between the germline ends. From germline, CDR1 is SGHAT and CDR2 FQNNGV. The CDR3 has 14 amino acids. CDR3 residues: CASSLELAPGELFF. Here the CDR3 DNA reads TGTGCCAGCAGCTTAGAACTAGCCCCCGGGGAGCTGTTTTTT.

The V and J genes are TRBV6-6 and TRBJ1-5; 9 nucleotides match TRBD1. J lost 7 bases, V lost 5 bases, and 9 bases had no gene match. CDR3 length: 15 residues. Germline V gene lookup returns CDR1 MNHNY and CDR2 SVGAGI (reference sequence). CDR3 sequence reads: CASSHQTGTGQPQHF. In DNA, the CDR3 is TGTGCCAGCAGTCACCAGACAGGGACAGGGCAGCCCCAGCATTTT.

The chain uses TRBV7-2 and TRBJ2-3; 7 bases agree with TRBD2. Germline lookup yields CDR1 SGHTA and CDR2 FQGNSA. The CDR3 spans 14 residues. The V gene end was trimmed by 5 bases and the J gene end by 4 bases; junction bases not matched to a gene: 6. The CDR3 protein is CASSVRLAADTQYF. The CDR3 coding sequence is TGTGCCAGCAGCGTCAGACTAGCAGCAGATACGCAGTATTTT. The full variable domain, rest sourced from reference TRBV7-2 and TRBJ2-3, is GAGVSQSPSNKVTEKGKDVELRCDPISGHTALYWYRQSLGQGLEFLIYFQGNSAPDKSGLPSDRFSAERTGGSVSTLTIQRTQQEDSAVYLCASSVRLAADTQYFGPGTRLTVL.

This clone has only a few counts. This rearrangement joins TRBV30 to TRBJ2-7, with a weak D call TRBD1 (5 bases). CDR3 length: 16 amino acids. CDR1 is GTSNPN, CDR2 SVGIG, per germline (reference sequence). V was trimmed by 3 bases and J by 4 bases, leaving 22 bases between them. CDR3 coding DNA: TGTGCCTGGAGCAAGGGGTCGACAGTGCCTTTATACGAGCAGTACTTC. Translated: CAWSKGSTVPLYEQYF.

This chain connects TRBV29-1 to TRBJ1-1; the match to TRBD1 covers 9 bases. Germline loops: CDR1 SQVTM, CDR2 ANQGSEA. This CDR3 comprises 14 residues. The trim removed 7 bases at V and 1 base at J, leaving 7 bases unmatched. The CDR3 DNA is TGCAGCGAGACGACAGGGGGTGGGAACACTGAAGCTTTCTTT. Translated: CSETTGGGNTEAFF.

The chain carries TRBV6-5 and TRBJ1-5; 8 positions match TRBD1. The V segment lost 5 bases and the J segment 7 bases; nucleotides outside the gene matches: 7. The V gene's germline CDR1 is MNHEY and CDR2 SVGAGI. The CDR3 totals 14 residues. CDR3: CASSPGQVGQPQHF. In DNA form, the CDR3 reads TGTGCCAGCAGTCCGGGACAGGTAGGCCAGCCCCAGCATTTT.

This sequence joins TRBV30 and TRBJ2-5; D might be TRBD2 (5 bases). With 0 bases removed from V and 5 bases from J, the gap between germline ends came to 13 bases. In germline, CDR1 is GTSNPN, CDR2 SVGIG (reference sequence). The length of the CDR3 is 14 residues. CDR3 amino acids: CAWSVWRRRETQYF. DNA for the CDR3: TGTGCCTGGAGTGTATGGAGACGGAGGGAGACCCAGTACTTC.

The V and J genes are TRBV29-1 and TRBJ2-5, with 8 positions matching TRBD2. The CDR3 totals 15 residues. V was clipped by 3 bases and J by 1 base; unmatched bases: 7. The V gene's germline CDR1 is SQVTM and CDR2 ANQGSEA. Here the CDR3 DNA reads TGCAGCGTTGACGGAGCGGGAGCCTTCCAAGAGACCCAGTACTTC. Its protein is CSVDGAGAFQETQYF.

The rearrangement uses TRBV7-8 and TRBJ2-7, with D unclear. There are 14 residues in the CDR3. Germline loops: CDR1 SGHVS, CDR2 FQNEAQ. V lost 5 bases to trimming and J lost 3 bases, with 14 bases between them. The CDR3 sequence is CASSISRRHYEQYF. The CDR3 region has the DNA TGTGCCAGCAGCATCTCTCGGCGGCACTACGAGCAGTACTTC. The full variable domain, in which reference TRBV7-8 and TRBJ2-7 provide the parts outside the CDR3, is GAGVSQSPRYKVAKRGQDVALRCDPISGHVSLFWYQQALGQGPEFLTYFQNEAQLDKSGLPSDRFFAERPEGSVSTLKIQRTQQEDSAVYLCASSISRRHYEQYFGPGTRLTVT.

This clone came up a few times. J is TRBJ2-5 and V is TRBV18; 7 bases fit TRBD1. Germline CDR1 is KGHSH and CDR2 is LQKENI. Germline trimming cut 5 bases from V and 2 bases from J; bases unmatched to any gene: 2. The CDR3 is 13 amino acids. The CDR3 region has the DNA TGTGCCAGCTCAAAGGACAGGCAAGAGACCCAGTACTTC. Translated: CASSKDRQETQYF.

The CDR3 bases are TGTGCCAGCAACGGGGGGACAGGGGTTGACGAGCAGTACTTC. Its translation: CASNGGTGVDEQYF. The chain couples TRBV7-6 to TRBJ2-7, with 10 bases that match TRBD1. Trimming removed 7 bases from V and 5 bases from J; junction bases left unmatched: 8. The CDR3 totals 14 residues. The germline V gene encodes CDR1 SGHVS and CDR2 FNYEAQ.

In nucleotides, the CDR3 is TGTGCCAGCAGCTGTCCGGCGGGAAGGAGGTGCCCAGATACGCAGTATTTT. As protein: CASSCPAGRRCPDTQYF. The chain links TRBV5-4 to TRBJ2-3; perhaps TRBD2 as D (6 bases). The CDR3 totals 17 residues. The germline V gene encodes CDR1 SGHNT and CDR2 YYREEE (reference sequence). V dropped 3 bases and J dropped 4 bases, with 21 bases sitting between them. The whole variable domain, filled in from reference TRBV5-4 and TRBJ2-3, reads ETGVTQSPTHLIKTRGQQVTLRCSSQSGHNTVSWYQQALGQGPQFIFQYYREEENGRGNFPPRFSGLQFPNYSSELNVNALELDDSALYLCASSCPAGRRCPDTQYFGPGTRLTVL.

A remark on this clone: One end of the junction varies from germline; a read error may be responsible. The genes are TRBV7-9 and TRBJ2-7; possible D gene TRBD1, 5 bases. The length of the CDR3 is 12 residues. The germline V gene has CDR1 SEHNR and CDR2 FQNEAQ (reference sequence). The CDR3 reads CSSATENYEQYF. CDR3 in DNA: TGTTCCAGCGCGACAGAGAACTACGAGCAGTACTTC.

V and J are TRBV7-9 and TRBJ2-5; D unclear. The CDR3 totals 14 residues. V was pared by 0 bases and J by 1 base, with 6 bases between. Per the germline V gene, CDR1 is SEHNR and CDR2 is FQNEAQ (reference sequence). The CDR3 DNA sequence: TGTGCCAGCAGCTTAGCTCCCTCCCAAGAGACCCAGTACTTC. Protein product: CASSLAPSQETQYF.

The rearrangement uses TRBV5-6 and TRBJ2-3; 10 nucleotides align to TRBD2. This CDR3 spans 16 amino acids. Per the germline V gene, CDR1 is SGHDT and CDR2 is YYEEEE. V dropped 1 base and J dropped 5; count of bases not matched to a gene: 7. The DNA of the CDR3 is TGTGCCAGCAGCTTGCCCCTAGCGGGAGACGGAGATACGCAGTATTTT. Protein product: CASSLPLAGDGDTQYF. Full variable domain (missing parts from reference TRBV5-6 and TRBJ2-3): DAGVTQSPTHLIKTRGQQVTLRCSPKSGHDTVSWYQQALGQGPQFIFQYYEEEERQRGNFPDRFSGHQFPNYSSELNVNALLLGDSALYLCASSLPLAGDGDTQYFGPGTRLTVL.

The chain combines TRBV27 with TRBJ1-2, with 8 bases aligning to TRBD1. The CDR3 length is 13 residues. The V and J ends lost 7 bases and 5 bases, in that order; junction bases with no gene match: 6. Germline lookup yields CDR1 MNHEY and CDR2 SMNVEV (reference sequence). The chain's CDR3 is CASKSQGVYGYTF. The CDR3 DNA follows: TGTGCCAGCAAATCACAGGGGGTATATGGCTACACCTTC.

This clone was detected only a few times. The chain uses TRBV6-1 and TRBJ1-3; 7 bases are shared with TRBD1. Germline V gives CDR1 MNHNS, CDR2 SASEGT. Unmatched junction bases numbered 4, after V lost 2 bases and J lost 0 bases. CDR3 length: 16 amino acids. The CDR3 sequence is CASSERGQYSGNTIYF. The CDR3 DNA is TGTGCCAGCAGTGAAAGGGGACAGTACTCTGGAAACACCATATATTTT.

The V gene is TRBV2, the J gene TRBJ1-1; D call uncertain. The CDR3 consists of 14 residues. The germline V gene encodes CDR1 SNHLY and CDR2 FYNNEI. The V end was cut by 2 bases, the J end by 4 bases, with 11 bases between. The DNA for the CDR3 is TGTGCCAGCAGTGAATTCCGGGAGGGCACTGAAGCTTTCTTT. Translation gives CASSEFREGTEAFF.

DNA of the CDR3: TGTGCCAGCAGCTCAAGGGGAGGGGGCTCTGGAAACACCATATATTTT. Its translation is CASSSRGGGSGNTIYF. V usage is TRBV5-5 and J usage is TRBJ1-3; TRBD1 is a possible D gene (6 bases). V was trimmed by 3 bases and J by 0 bases, leaving 13 bases between them. This CDR3 is 16 amino acids long. Germline assignment: CDR1 SGHKS and CDR2 YYEKEE (reference sequence).

The chain recombines TRBV7-9 with TRBJ2-7, with 7 bases lining up with TRBD1. This CDR3 contains 15 residues. The V gene end was trimmed by 5 bases and the J gene end by 0 bases; junction bases not matched to a gene: 7. Germline values: CDR1 SEHNR, CDR2 FQNEAQ (reference sequence). CDR3 region: CASSQGTASSYEQYF. CDR3 nucleotides: TGTGCCAGCAGCCAAGGGACAGCGAGCTCCTACGAGCAGTACTTC. Combining the CDR3 with reference TRBV7-9 and TRBJ2-7 gives the whole variable domain DTGVSQNPRHKITKRGQNVTFRCDPISEHNRLYWYRQTLGQGPEFLTYFQNEAQLEKSRLLSDRFSAERPKGSFSTLEIQRTEQGDSAMYLCASSQGTASSYEQYFGPGTRLTVT.

The CDR3 DNA is TGTGCCAGCAGCTACCCACGACTAGCGGGAGCCACCGGGGAGCTGTTTTTT. It yields the protein CASSYPRLAGATGELFF. The chain couples TRBV7-9 to TRBJ2-2, with 12 bases that match TRBD2. Germline CDR1 and CDR2: SEHNR and FQNEAQ (reference sequence). V trimming: 4 bases; J trimming: 4 bases; junction bases outside the gene matches: 7. The CDR3 extends over 17 amino acids. Full variable domain (missing parts from reference TRBV7-9 and TRBJ2-2): DTGVSQNPRHKITKRGQNVTFRCDPISEHNRLYWYRQTLGQGPEFLTYFQNEAQLEKSRLLSDRFSAERPKGSFSTLEIQRTEQGDSAMYLCASSYPRLAGATGELFFGEGSRLTVL.

The chain combines TRBV27 with TRBJ2-1, with 7 bases aligning to TRBD2. CDR1 MNHEY and CDR2 SMNVEV come from the germline V gene (reference sequence). This CDR3 spans 16 amino acids. V shed 2 bases, J shed 5 bases, and the junction held 9 bases outside the gene matches. The CDR3 loop reads CASSLRVGRFNNEQFF. The DNA of the CDR3 is TGTGCCAGCAGTTTAAGAGTCGGGAGGTTCAACAATGAGCAGTTCTTC.

There are a few counts of this clone. This chain connects TRBV4-2 to TRBJ2-1; D may be TRBD2 (5 bases). Looked up from germline, CDR1 is LGHNA and CDR2 is YNFKEQ. The CDR3 contains 14 residues. Trimming removed 1 base at V and 5 bases at J, with 9 bases between. The CDR3 DNA follows: TGTGCCAGCAGCCAAGGGTGGGGAGACAATGAGCAGTTCTTC. This encodes CASSQGWGDNEQFF.

On this clone itself: Relative to the germline gene, one junction end is altered; a read error may explain this. The chain is built from TRBV9 and TRBJ2-1; TRBD2 aligns across 9 bases. This CDR3 is 13 amino acids long. CDR1 is SGDLS and CDR2 is YYNGEE in the germline V gene. This chain's CDR3 is CASSVSTSGHPVF. The CDR3 nucleotides read TGTGCCAGCAGCGTATCGACTAGCGGCCACCCGGTCTTC.

The chain links TRBV29-1 to TRBJ2-3, with D tentatively TRBD1 (6 bases). The V gene's germline CDR1 is SQVTM and CDR2 ANQGSEA. V was clipped by 7 bases and J by 3 bases, with 14 bases between them. The CDR3 totals 13 residues. The CDR3 spells CSADRMGTDTQYF. For the CDR3, the DNA is TGCAGCGCAGACAGGATGGGGACAGATACGCAGTATTTT.

The chain couples TRBV7-2 to TRBJ2-5; TRBD2 is a possible D gene (5 bases). V shed 4 bases and J shed 0 bases, with 9 bases lying between them. The CDR3 has 14 residues. Germline CDR1 reads SGHTA; CDR2 reads FQGNSA. The CDR3 DNA sequence: TGTGCCAGCAGCTCCAGCGGTTACCAAGAGACCCAGTACTTC. This translates into CASSSSGYQETQYF. Together with reference TRBV7-2 and TRBJ2-5, the CDR3 gives the full variable domain: GAGVSQSPSNKVTEKGKDVELRCDPISGHTALYWYRQSLGQGLEFLIYFQGNSAPDKSGLPSDRFSAERTGGSVSTLTIQRTQQEDSAVYLCASSSSGYQETQYFGPGTRLLVL.

The chain uses TRBV4-1 and TRBJ2-7; TRBD2 aligns across 10 bases. Germline loops: CDR1 MGHRA, CDR2 YSYEKL. The CDR3 has 16 amino acids. Unmatched junction bases numbered 9, after V lost 4 bases and J lost 3 bases. In DNA form, the CDR3 reads TGCGCCAGCAGCCCCATTGGGGCTAGCGGGGGCTACGAGCAGTACTTC. The encoded protein is CASSPIGASGGYEQYF.

The chain recombines TRBV5-6 with TRBJ2-1; a weak D match, TRBD1 (5 bases). CDR3 length: 12 residues. Trimming removed 0 bases at V and 9 bases at J, with 7 bases between. CDR1 is SGHDT and CDR2 is YYEEEE in the germline V gene. The chain's CDR3 is CASSLGTSEQFF. In DNA, the CDR3 is TGTGCCAGCAGCTTGGGGACAAGTGAGCAGTTCTTC.

This clone occurred a few times. The chain joins TRBV27 to TRBJ2-7; TRBD1 aligns across 9 bases. CDR1 and CDR2 from the germline V gene are MNHEY and SMNVEV (reference sequence). CDR3 length: 14 amino acids. V gave up 5 bases and J gave up 3 bases; unmatched junction bases: 5. The DNA of the CDR3 is TGTGCCAGCAGTCTTGGGACAGGGAGCTACGAGCAGTACTTC. Amino acid sequence: CASSLGTGSYEQYF.

This sequence joins TRBV5-4 and TRBJ2-3, with 11 bases identical to TRBD2. The junction had 8 bases not matched to a gene; V was cut back by 1 base and J by 1 base. Germline CDR1 and CDR2: SGHNT and YYREEE (reference sequence). The CDR3 loop spans 18 amino acids. DNA of the CDR3: TGTGCCAGCAGCTTGATTAGCGGGAGGGATGCTGGCACAGATACGCAGTATTTT. This gives the protein CASSLISGRDAGTDTQYF.

This rearrangement joins TRBV5-1 to TRBJ1-2; D gene uncertain. With 4 bases removed from V and 2 bases from J, the gap between germline ends came to 12 bases. This CDR3 has 14 amino acids. CDR1 and CDR2 (germline): SGHRS, YFSETQ. CDR3 residues: CASSELPGNYGYTF. DNA for the CDR3: TGCGCCAGCAGCGAACTCCCAGGAAACTATGGCTACACCTTC. Using reference TRBV5-1 and TRBJ1-2 for the parts outside the CDR3, the full variable domain is KAGVTQTPRYLIKTRGQQVTLSCSPISGHRSVSWYQQTPGQGLQFLFEYFSETQRNKGNFPGRFSGRQFSNSRSEMNVSTLELGDSALYLCASSELPGNYGYTFGSGTRLTVV.